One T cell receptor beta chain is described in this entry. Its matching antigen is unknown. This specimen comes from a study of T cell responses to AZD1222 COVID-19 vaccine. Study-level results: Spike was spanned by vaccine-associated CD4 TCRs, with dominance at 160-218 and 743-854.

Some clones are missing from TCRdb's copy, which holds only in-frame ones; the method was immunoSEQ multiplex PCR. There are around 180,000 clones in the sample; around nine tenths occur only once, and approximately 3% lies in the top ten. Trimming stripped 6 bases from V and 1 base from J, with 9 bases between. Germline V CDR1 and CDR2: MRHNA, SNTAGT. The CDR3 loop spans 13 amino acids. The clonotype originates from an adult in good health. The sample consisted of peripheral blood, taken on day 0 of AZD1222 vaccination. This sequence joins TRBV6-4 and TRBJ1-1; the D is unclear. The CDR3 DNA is TGTGCCAGCAGCAACCAGAAGAACACTGAAGCTTTCTTT. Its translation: CASSNQKNTEAFF.